What follows is one T cell receptor (beta chain) and its context. Antigen: not known. This sample was included in a study of OX40 agonist ivuxolimab in advanced cancers. Turning to the study itself: Ivuxolimab, which patients received intravenously every 2 weeks, was dosed at 0.01 to 10 mg/kg. General study findings and limits: Mean expanded clone counts were higher in CD8+ than CD4+ T cells.

Per germline, CDR1 LGHNA and CDR2 YNFKEQ. This CDR3 contains 18 residues. Trimming removed 2 bases at V and 0 bases at J, with 17 bases between. Profiled with immunoSEQ multiplex PCR; TCRdb holds only in-frame clones, not every one. The table shows about 56,000 clones, with around 91% occurring only once. The chain uses TRBV4-2 and TRBJ1-5; D not resolved. The TCR comes from an adult with an advanced solid tumor such as melanoma, head and neck, liver or kidney cancer. This specimen consisted of CD4+ or CD8+ T cells sorted from blood, obtained in a trial of the OX40 agonist ivuxolimab. The CDR3 nucleotides are TGTGCCAGCAGCCAAAAGATCGATAAGGGTTATAGCAATCAGCCCCAGCATTTT. Translated: CASSQKIDKGYSNQPQHF.